This TCR beta chain was sequenced for a study of shared clonotypes between healthy human individuals. Study-wide context: Used for every donor were three CD4 naive, three CD4 memory, two CD8 naive and one CD8 memory plate.

CDR1 is MNHEY and CDR2 is SMNVEV in the germline V gene (reference sequence). The V segment lost 6 bases and the J segment 0 bases; nucleotides outside the gene matches: 21. The CDR3 runs 21 residues. The assay was run at deep level. Some clones are missing from TCRdb's copy, which holds only in-frame ones; the method was immunoSEQ multiplex PCR. The data show roughly 850,000 clones, about 96% seen once. Naive CD8 cells, CD45RO-negative and positively selected for CCR7, excluded terminally differentiated effector memory CD45RA+ cells. V gene TRBV27 combines with J gene TRBJ2-3, with TRBD2 matching 10 bases. Source material: naive CD8+ T cells sorted from blood. This TCR came from a man younger than 45 in good health. This chain's CDR3 is CASSRSGLAVGGTPSTDTQYF. Written as DNA, the CDR3 is TGTGCCAGCAGCCGATCTGGACTAGCGGTAGGAGGAACTCCTAGCACAGATACGCAGTATTTT.